This TCR beta chain comes out of a study of post-analysis software for immune sequencing data. Across the study: Relapsing-remitting, secondary progressive and progressive-relapsing forms made up the multiple sclerosis disease courses.

Comment on this clonotype: Its antigen is not known. The junction departs from germline at one end; a sequencing error may be responsible.

Tagging with unique molecular identifiers was a feature of the TCR beta cDNA libraries. Input populations of about 0.9 to 10 million T cells gave rise to roughly 500,000 cDNA molecules. In TCRdb, the PCR reads were re-called with MiXCR into one record per CDR3 protein. This table holds a few hundred thousand distinct CDR3 sequences, around a third found once. Study observations and caveats: Under F measure analysis, samples from one preparation batch co-clustered strongly. Patients with multiple sclerosis recorded significantly lower normalized Chao1 diversity than controls, the study found. Five TRBV segments were significantly more frequent in patients than in controls. TRBV5-6, TRBV5-1 and TRBV20-1 were among these segments.

This CDR3 is 13 amino acids long. Sequencing input: blood. The chain combines TRBV12-3 or TRBV12-4 with TRBJ2-7, with D possibly called TRBD1 or TRBD2 (6 bases each). This receptor was obtained from a girl between 5 and 17 years old with multiple sclerosis. CDR3 loop: CANSRGTFYEQYF. In nucleotides, the CDR3 is TGTGCCAACAGTCGCGGGACATTCTACGAGCAGTACTTC.